This TCR beta chain was obtained from a study of T cell responses to AZD1222 COVID-19 vaccine. Study outcomes and limitations: Reports say nearly half of spike-specific TCRs go after unmutated variant regions.

Sequenced by immunoSEQ multiplex PCR; TCRdb stores in-frame clones only, minus some. The table shows around 140,000 clones, with under 90% occurring only once. Concerning this clone: Its target is not known.

V dropped 5 bases and J dropped 3 bases, with 4 bases sitting between them. Germline CDR1 KGHSH, CDR2 LQKENI. The CDR3 covers 11 residues. This clonotype was obtained from an adult in good health. The chain has TRBV18 and TRBJ1-1; no reliable D call. The source material was peripheral blood, sampled on day 0 of AZD1222 vaccination. CDR3 nucleotide sequence: TGTGCCAGCTCATACGACACTGAAGCTTTCTTT. Translating gives CASSYDTEAFF. The variable domain in full, completed from reference TRBV18 and TRBJ1-1, reads NAGVMQNPRHLVRRRGQEARLRCSPMKGHSHVYWYRQLPEEGLKFMVYLQKENIIDESGMPKERFSAEFPKEGPSILRIQQVVRGDSAAYFCASSYDTEAFFGQGTRLTVV.